This T cell receptor beta chain originates from a study of T cells after yellow fever vaccination. Universal primer sites and UMIs were introduced during 5'RACE template-switching synthesis of TCR cDNA. TCRdb re-analysed the 5' RACE reads in MiXCR, keeping a single row per CDR3 protein. The sample lists some 600,000 distinct CDR3 sequences; approximately 13% were seen once. The sample holds a few counts of this clonotype. Its antigen is undetermined. Regarding the study as a whole: Primary-vaccination clones mostly resurfaced post-booster (96% CD4, about 87% CD8).

This sequence was found in a man younger than 45 who received the YFV17D yellow fever vaccine. This sample comprised PBMCs, obtained on the day of the yellow fever booster vaccination.

The CDR3 spells CASSSHRTSETQYF. CDR3 DNA sequence: TGTGCCAGCAGTTCCCACCGGACTAGTGAGACCCAGTACTTC. This sequence joins TRBV27 and TRBJ2-5, with 7 positions matching TRBD2. J was trimmed by 5 bases and V by 4 bases; bases with no gene match: 7. CDR1 and CDR2 from the germline V gene are MNHEY and SMNVEV (reference sequence). The CDR3 has 14 residues.